Shown below are 25 T cell receptor beta chains from a single sample sequenced in a study of Ad26.COV2.S vaccination and SARS-CoV-2 variants. Produced via immunoSEQ multiplex PCR; TCRdb's table is partial and in-frame only. The repertoire holds about 350,000 clones, 70% to 90% seen once, with over 8.5% in the top ten. Treatment reported: about 20 received Ad26.COV2.S at low or high dose, single or two shots; about 5 received placebo; per-sample allocation not given. The investigators took samples on day 63 after the first vaccine or placebo injection. The sample in question was peripheral blood, obtained in a trial of Ad26.COV2.S vaccine versus placebo. Every receptor here comes from a person aged 18 to 59 who received the Ad26.COV2.S COVID-19 vaccine or a placebo.

The genes are TRBV28 and TRBJ1-1; D perhaps matches TRBD1 (5 bases). Trimming pared 2 bases from V and 1 base from J, leaving 11 bases between. The CDR3 is made up of 15 amino acids. Per germline, CDR1 MDHEN and CDR2 SYDVKM. CDR3 bases: TGTGCCAGCAGTTTACCACAGGAAGCGAACACTGAAGCTTTCTTT. The encoded protein is CASSLPQEANTEAFF.

This chain uses TRBV13 with TRBJ2-1; the D gene could be TRBD1 or TRBD2 (5 bases each). V lost 2 bases to trimming and J lost 6 bases, with 14 bases between them. Per the germline V gene, CDR1 is PRHDT and CDR2 is FYEKMQ (reference sequence). The CDR3 is 15 amino acids. DNA for the CDR3: TGTGCCAGCAGCTTAAGTATAGGGGCGGGCAATGAGCAGTTCTTC. This gives the protein CASSLSIGAGNEQFF.

The chain uses TRBV3-1 (or the pseudogene TRBV3-2) and TRBJ1-1; D ambiguous. V lost 4 bases and J 1 base, leaving 13 bases between the germline ends. Germline lookup yields CDR1 LGHDT and CDR2 YNNKEL (reference sequence). The length of the CDR3 is 15 residues. CDR3 residues: CASSRTPTKNTEAFF. CDR3 coding DNA: TGTGCCAGCAGCCGAACCCCCACTAAGAACACTGAAGCTTTCTTT.

The chain joins TRBV28 to TRBJ2-2, with TRBD1 matching over 7 bases. The germline V gene encodes CDR1 MDHEN and CDR2 SYDVKM. The CDR3 consists of 15 residues. The J segment lost 1 base and the V segment lost 5 bases, leaving 4 bases of the junction unmatched. CDR3 residues: CASSLWTGNTGELFF. The CDR3 DNA reads TGTGCCAGCAGTCTGTGGACAGGGAACACCGGGGAGCTGTTTTTT. Using reference TRBV28 and TRBJ2-2 for the parts outside the CDR3, the full variable domain is DVKVTQSSRYLVKRTGEKVFLECVQDMDHENMFWYRQDPGLGLRLIYFSYDVKMKEKGDIPEGYSVSREKKERFSLILESASTNQTSMYLCASSLWTGNTGELFFGEGSRLTVL.

The chain combines TRBV6-2 or TRBV6-3 with TRBJ2-7; D not certain. Trimming left V 4 bases short and J 6 bases short, with 10 bases between. The CDR3 is 12 amino acids. Looked up from germline, CDR1 is MNHEY and CDR2 is SVGEGT. The CDR3 DNA follows: TGTGCCAGCAGTTTCTATGCCGCCGAGCAGTACTTC. It codes for CASSFYAAEQYF.

The rearrangement joins TRBV7-2 to TRBJ1-1; D is unresolved. Germline V gene sequence: CDR1 SGHTA, CDR2 FQGNSA. The CDR3 sequence is 14 residues long. Trimming stripped 5 bases from V and 7 bases from J, with 17 bases between. CDR3: CASSPGLSHHEAFF. CDR3 bases: TGTGCCAGCAGCCCTGGTCTGAGTCACCATGAAGCTTTCTTT.

CDR3 DNA sequence: TGTGCCAGCAGTGCTATGCCAGATACGCAGTATTTT. It translates to CASSAMPDTQYF. The chain joins TRBV2 to TRBJ2-3; D gene unclear. Germline V gives CDR1 SNHLY, CDR2 FYNNEI. V lost 4 bases and J lost 4, with 6 bases in between. CDR3 length: 12 amino acids.

The CDR3 loop reads CASSPNNGEGGNEQFF. CDR3 in DNA: TGCGCCAGCAGCCCTAATAATGGGGAGGGGGGCAATGAGCAGTTCTTC. The chain couples TRBV4-3 to TRBJ2-1; tentative D call: TRBD2 (7 bases). The CDR3 is 16 amino acids. The germline V and J ends were trimmed by 4 bases and 6 bases, with 19 bases remaining between them. Germline CDR1 LGHNA, CDR2 YSLEER.

The V gene is TRBV3-1 (or the pseudogene TRBV3-2), the J gene TRBJ2-1; maybe TRBD2 (6 bases). Per the germline V gene, CDR1 is LGHDT and CDR2 is YNNKEL (reference sequence). V was cut by 3 bases and J by 0 bases, with 18 bases left in between. The CDR3 consists of 18 residues. The CDR3 here is CASSQFVSGQSSYNEQFF. DNA for the CDR3: TGTGCCAGCAGCCAGTTCGTTAGCGGACAAAGCTCCTACAATGAGCAGTTCTTC.

This rearrangement joins TRBV2 to TRBJ2-5, with TRBD1 matching 10 bases. The germline gives CDR1 SNHLY, CDR2 FYNNEI. Losses at the gene ends were 7 bases for V and 6 bases for J; bases not matched to a gene: 11. The CDR3 spans 15 residues. CDR3 loop: CASIDPGTGVQTQYF. The DNA of the CDR3 is TGTGCCAGCATTGACCCTGGGACAGGGGTACAGACCCAGTACTTC.

In nucleotides, the CDR3 is TGTGCCAGCAGTTACTCTAGCGGGAGGGCCAGTGAGCAGTTCTTC. This sequence encodes CASSYSSGRASEQFF. The chain carries TRBV6-5 and TRBJ2-1; 11 positions match TRBD2. After removal of 0 bases from V and 9 bases from J, the junction contained 4 bases not matched to a gene. Germline V gene sequence: CDR1 MNHEY, CDR2 SVGAGI. The CDR3 is 15 residues long.

This rearrangement joins TRBV10-2 to TRBJ2-1; TRBD1 is a possible D gene (6 bases). The germline CDR1 and CDR2 sequences are WSHSY and SAAADI. The germline V and J ends were trimmed by 6 bases and 3 bases, with 12 bases remaining between them. The CDR3 sequence is 14 residues long. In DNA, the CDR3 is TGCGCCAGCAGCGGACAGAGAATCTACAATGAGCAGTTCTTC. Protein sequence: CASSGQRIYNEQFF.

The genes are TRBV10-1 and TRBJ2-2; 10 nucleotides align to TRBD1. CDR3 size: 17 residues. Germline V gene lookup returns CDR1 WNHNN and CDR2 SYGVQD (reference sequence). The V and J ends lost 2 bases and 6 bases, in that order; junction bases with no gene match: 9. The CDR3 DNA follows: TGCGCCAGCAGTGAGCCGGGGGGGACAGGGGCGCCCGGGGAGCTGTTTTTT. Translating it yields CASSEPGGTGAPGELFF.

The V call is TRBV5-4, the J call TRBJ2-1, with 7 bases lining up with TRBD2. CDR3 length equals 16 residues. CDR1 and CDR2 from the germline V gene are SGHNT and YYREEE (reference sequence). V lost 4 bases to trimming and J lost 3 bases; unmatched junction nucleotides: 10. This CDR3 is CASSLGGEIIYNEQFF. CDR3 DNA sequence: TGTGCCAGCAGCCTGGGGGGGGAGATAATCTACAATGAGCAGTTCTTC.

The rearrangement uses TRBV28 and TRBJ1-5; possible D gene TRBD1, 5 bases. The V gene's germline CDR1 is MDHEN and CDR2 SYDVKM. Deletions cut 6 bases from V and 1 base from J, with 16 bases between. This CDR3 spans 16 amino acids. This chain's CDR3 is CASSPLLGRSNQPQHF. CDR3 DNA: TGTGCCAGCAGCCCCCTGCTGGGACGGAGCAATCAGCCCCAGCATTTT.

This sequence joins TRBV19 and TRBJ1-1, with D perhaps matching TRBD1 (5 bases). Between the trimmed V and J ends, which lost 5 bases and 4 bases, there was a span of 17 bases. The CDR3 consists of 15 residues. CDR1 is LNHDA and CDR2 is SQIVND in the germline V gene (reference sequence). The CDR3 here is CASSVTGTLGTEAFF. The CDR3 DNA follows: TGTGCCAGTAGTGTTACCGGGACCCTGGGCACTGAAGCTTTCTTT.

This clone was counted only a few times. The J gene is TRBJ2-7, the V gene TRBV7-2; 13 bases map to TRBD2. The CDR3 runs 16 residues. V lost 3 bases, J lost 3 bases, and 5 bases stayed unmatched. The germline CDR1 and CDR2 sequences are SGHTA and FQGNSA. CDR3 residues: CASSFGLAGVGYEQYF. As DNA, the CDR3 is TGTGCCAGCAGCTTCGGACTAGCGGGAGTCGGCTACGAGCAGTACTTC.

The chain couples TRBV3-1 (or the pseudogene TRBV3-2) to TRBJ2-5; D ambiguous. V shed 6 bases and J shed 2 bases, with 7 bases lying between them. From germline, CDR1 is LGHDT and CDR2 YNNKEL (reference sequence). This CDR3 has 12 amino acids. The CDR3 coding sequence is TGTGCCAGCAGGAGAAATCAAGAGACCCAGTACTTC. Protein product: CASRRNQETQYF.

This rearrangement joins TRBV28 to TRBJ1-4; D remains ambiguous. CDR3 length: 11 residues. Germline lookup yields CDR1 MDHEN and CDR2 SYDVKM. V dropped 2 bases and J dropped 10 bases, with 5 bases sitting between them. Here the CDR3 DNA reads TGTGCCAGCAGTTTAAGTGGAAAACTGTTTTTT. Translation: CASSLSGKLFF.

The chain uses TRBV27 and TRBJ2-6, with TRBD1 matching over 7 bases. The CDR3 runs 16 residues. Germline V gene sequence: CDR1 MNHEY, CDR2 SMNVEV (reference sequence). Trimming cost V 4 bases and J 1 base; bases outside gene matches: 4. The CDR3 protein is CASSSVRGSGANVLTF. Here the CDR3 DNA reads TGTGCCAGCAGTTCGGTCAGGGGGTCTGGGGCCAACGTCCTGACTTTC.

The gene calls are TRBV7-2 and TRBJ2-1; D is tentatively TRBD1 or TRBD2 (5 bases each). This CDR3 has 13 amino acids. Germline CDR1 and CDR2: SGHTA and FQGNSA. Between the trimmed V and J ends, which lost 7 bases and 9 bases, there was a span of 16 bases. This CDR3 reads CASKTPGPGEQFF. The CDR3 region has the DNA TGTGCCAGCAAAACTCCGGGACCGGGTGAGCAGTTCTTC. The full variable domain, its missing parts supplied by reference TRBV7-2 and TRBJ2-1, is GAGVSQSPSNKVTEKGKDVELRCDPISGHTALYWYRQSLGQGLEFLIYFQGNSAPDKSGLPSDRFSAERTGGSVSTLTIQRTQQEDSAVYLCASKTPGPGEQFFGPGTRLTVL.

The chain has TRBV19 and TRBJ2-7; 10 bases agree with TRBD2. Trimming at V came to 3 bases and at J to 0 bases, leaving 8 bases not matched to a gene. The CDR3 consists of 17 residues. Germline V CDR1 and CDR2: LNHDA, SQIVND (reference sequence). The CDR3 nucleotides are TGTGCCAGTAGTATGGTTAGCGGGGGGCGTATCTCCTACGAGCAGTACTTC. Amino acids: CASSMVSGGRISYEQYF.

V is TRBV4-1 and J is TRBJ1-2, with D possibly TRBD1 on 6 matching bases. Germline V gene lookup returns CDR1 MGHRA and CDR2 YSYEKL. V was pared by 1 base and J by 4 bases, with 13 bases between. This CDR3 has 15 amino acids. The CDR3 region has the DNA TGCGCCAGCAGCCAAGCAGGGGCCTTAGGCTATGGCTACACCTTC. Its translation is CASSQAGALGYGYTF.

The chain carries TRBV28 and TRBJ1-1; D ambiguous. V was shortened by 6 bases and J by 10 bases, with 21 bases between the two germline ends. This CDR3 comprises 14 residues. Germline V gene sequence: CDR1 MDHEN, CDR2 SYDVKM. CDR3 protein: CASRRTPGPLGAFF. CDR3 nucleotide sequence: TGTGCCAGCAGACGGACCCCGGGCCCCCTGGGAGCTTTCTTT.

This clone has a single count. The gene calls are TRBV18 and TRBJ2-7, with D tentatively TRBD1 (7 bases). The ends were cut back, 5 bases at V and 4 bases at J, with 21 bases in the middle. The CDR3 extends over 16 amino acids. The germline V gene encodes CDR1 KGHSH and CDR2 LQKENI. The CDR3, as DNA: TGTGCCAGCTCAGTGGTTACAGGGGCGGGGATTTACGAGCAGTACTTC. Its protein is CASSVVTGAGIYEQYF.